Listed here are 8 T cell receptor beta chains from one sample, sequenced in a study of CD8 T cells in ankylosing spondylitis. TCRdb used MiXCR to reprocess the 5' RACE reads, holding one entry per CDR3 protein. The sample has about 150,000 distinct CDR3 sequences, roughly 44% seen once. Sequencing was performed on synovial fluid, either unsorted or a sorted T cell fraction (not recorded which). The receptors come from a male donor with ankylosing spondylitis.

In its sample, this clonotype was seen a few times. The chain recombines TRBV10-3 with TRBJ1-5; no reliable D call. CDR3 size: 13 residues. Germline CDR1 reads ENHRY; CDR2 reads SYGVKD. V lost 2 bases to trimming and J lost 8 bases, with 10 bases between them. CDR3 protein: CAISEKGWKPQHF. The CDR3 region has the DNA TGTGCCATCAGTGAGAAGGGTTGGAAGCCCCAGCATTTT.

J is TRBJ2-6 and V is TRBV4-3; 8 bases align to TRBD1. The germline gives CDR1 LGHNA, CDR2 YSLEER. The CDR3 is 16 amino acids. V shed 5 bases, J shed 2 bases, and the junction held 5 bases outside the gene matches. The CDR3 is CASSSADRAGANVLTF. The CDR3 DNA is TGCGCCAGCAGCTCCGCGGACAGGGCTGGGGCCAACGTCCTGACTTTC.

This clonotype was seen a few times. The rearrangement links TRBV6-2 or TRBV6-3 to TRBJ2-1, with D tentatively TRBD1 (6 bases). This CDR3 is built from 15 residues. Germline V gives CDR1 MNHEY, CDR2 SVGEGT. V lost 6 bases and J lost 2, with 14 bases in between. CDR3: CASSSEGEPYNEQFF. The CDR3 DNA follows: TGTGCCAGCAGCTCAGAGGGGGAACCCTACAATGAGCAGTTCTTC.

This clonotype was counted a few times. The chain carries TRBV6-1 and TRBJ1-5; 8 positions match TRBD1. V trimming: 4 bases; J trimming: 3 bases; junction bases outside the gene matches: 2. The V gene's germline CDR1 is MNHNS and CDR2 SASEGT. The CDR3 has 14 residues. This CDR3 is CASSGTGYNQPQHF. The CDR3 bases are TGTGCCAGCAGTGGGACAGGGTACAATCAGCCCCAGCATTTT.

This clonotype was counted only a few times. The CDR3 DNA follows: TGTGCCAGCAGTTTTGCTACAGGGATCTACAATGAGCAGTTCTTC. Protein sequence: CASSFATGIYNEQFF. The V and J genes are TRBV12-3 or TRBV12-4 and TRBJ2-1; tentative D call: TRBD1 (6 bases). V gave up 3 bases and J gave up 3 bases, with 12 bases separating them. CDR3 length: 15 amino acids.

This clonotype was seen a few times. The chain employs TRBV7-2 and TRBJ2-1, with 7 bases matching TRBD2. V trimming: 6 bases; J trimming: 1 base; junction bases outside the gene matches: 9. Germline-derived CDR1 and CDR2 are SGHTA and FQGNSA. The CDR3 contains 16 residues. The CDR3 DNA reads TGTGCCAGCAGACCATCAAGCGGGGATTCCTACAATGAGCAGTTCTTC. Residues: CASRPSSGDSYNEQFF.

The chain carries TRBV6-1 and TRBJ2-7, with D perhaps matching TRBD1 (6 bases). The CDR3 contains 13 residues. Trimming shortened V by 3 bases and J by 7 bases, and 13 bases separated the two germline ends. The germline V gene has CDR1 MNHNS and CDR2 SASEGT. CDR3 DNA sequence: TGTGCCAGCAGTGACGTCCCAGGGGAAGAGCAGTACTTC. It encodes CASSDVPGEEQYF.

CDR3 in DNA: TGTGCCAGCAGCTTATTCGGGTGGACCCAGTACTTC. Its translation: CASSLFGWTQYF. V usage is TRBV7-9 and J usage is TRBJ2-5; D gene ambiguous. Deletions cut 2 bases from V and 7 bases from J, with 8 bases between. The CDR3 length is 12 residues. Germline-derived CDR1 and CDR2 are SEHNR and FQNEAQ (reference sequence).